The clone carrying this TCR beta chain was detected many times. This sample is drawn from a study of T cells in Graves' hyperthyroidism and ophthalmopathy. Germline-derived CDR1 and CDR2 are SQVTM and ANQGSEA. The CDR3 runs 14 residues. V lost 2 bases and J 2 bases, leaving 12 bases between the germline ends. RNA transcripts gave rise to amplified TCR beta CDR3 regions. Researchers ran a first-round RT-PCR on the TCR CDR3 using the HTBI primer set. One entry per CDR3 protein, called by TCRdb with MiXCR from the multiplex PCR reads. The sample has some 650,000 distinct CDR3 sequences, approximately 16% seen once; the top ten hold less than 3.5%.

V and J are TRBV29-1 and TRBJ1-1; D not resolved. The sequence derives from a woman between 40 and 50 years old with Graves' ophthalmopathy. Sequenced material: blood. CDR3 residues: CSVEKVTGNTEAFF. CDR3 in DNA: TGCAGCGTTGAAAAGGTCACCGGAAACACTGAAGCTTTCTTT.